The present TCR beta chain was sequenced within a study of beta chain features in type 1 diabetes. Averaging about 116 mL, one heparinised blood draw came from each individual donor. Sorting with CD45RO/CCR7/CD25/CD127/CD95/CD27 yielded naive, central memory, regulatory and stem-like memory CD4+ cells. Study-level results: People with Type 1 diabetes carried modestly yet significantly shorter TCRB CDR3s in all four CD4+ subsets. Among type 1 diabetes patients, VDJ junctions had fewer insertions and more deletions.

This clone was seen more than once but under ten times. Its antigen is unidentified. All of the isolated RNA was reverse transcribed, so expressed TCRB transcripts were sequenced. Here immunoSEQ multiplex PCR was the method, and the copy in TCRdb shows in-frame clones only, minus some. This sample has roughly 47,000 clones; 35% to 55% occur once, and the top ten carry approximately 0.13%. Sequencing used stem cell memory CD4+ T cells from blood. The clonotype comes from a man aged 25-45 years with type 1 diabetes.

The CDR3 DNA is TGTGCCAGCTCCATCACGCGCTTCCAAGAGACCCAGTACTTC. This codes for CASSITRFQETQYF. J is TRBJ2-5 and V is TRBV28; D is unresolved. V dropped 8 bases and J dropped 1 base, with 14 bases sitting between them. This CDR3 contains 14 residues. The germline V gene has CDR1 MDHEN and CDR2 SYDVKM.